This T cell receptor beta chain was identified in a study of identifying expanded T cells in peripheral blood. Study-level points and caveats: Over around two and four weeks, about 15 and 19 clones changed, versus around 1.1 between replicates. Across healthy donors, higher total template counts meant significantly greater two-week count variance.

The CDR3 is 14 residues long. Germline lookup yields CDR1 GTSNPN and CDR2 SVGIG (reference sequence). Deletions cut 1 base from V and 6 bases from J, with 13 bases between. Healthy donors had no documented immune events, such as infections, while sampled. Some clones are missing from TCRdb's copy, which holds only in-frame ones; the method was immunoSEQ multiplex PCR. The data show 60,000 to 70,000 clones, with approximately 87% seen just once and roughly 4.5% held by the top ten. This clone showed up just once. Its antigen is as yet unknown. Sequenced input: blood. The chain is built from TRBV30 and TRBJ1-5, with D maybe TRBD1 (5 bases). The source is a person aged 18-70 years in good health. The CDR3 is CAWSGKQAFQPQHF. CDR3 nucleotide sequence: TGTGCCTGGAGTGGAAAACAGGCCTTTCAGCCCCAGCATTTT. Looking up the rest from reference TRBV30 and TRBJ1-5 gives the full variable domain: SQTIHQWPATLVQPVGSPLSLECTVEGTSNPNLYWYRQAAGRGLQLLFYSVGIGQISSEVPQNLSASRPQDRQFILSSKKLLLSDSGFYLCAWSGKQAFQPQHFGDGTRLSIL.